What follows are 5 T cell receptor beta chains derived from one specimen sequenced in a study of sequential checkpoint blockade in melanoma. The repertoire was sequenced with immunoSEQ multiplex PCR; TCRdb's copy has only in-frame clones and lacks some. Of 30,000 to 45,000 clones detected, around nine tenths appear once; the ten largest clones hold around 12%. The treatment was: randomized to nivolumab then ipilimumab (arm A) or the reverse (arm B). This material consisted of CD8+ T cells sorted from blood (inferred from file names), taken from a patient given nivolumab and ipilimumab in sequence. The receptors were gathered from a human donor with melanoma.

This rearrangement joins TRBV7-8 to TRBJ2-7; 9 nucleotides line up with TRBD1. The CDR3 is 18 residues long. Germline lookup yields CDR1 SGHVS and CDR2 FQNEAQ. With V trimmed by 1 base and J by 0 bases, 10 bases remained unmatched. CDR3: CASSLGYTGTGSSYEQYV. For the CDR3, the DNA is TGTGCCAGCAGCTTAGGGTATACCGGGACAGGGAGCTCCTACGAGCAGTACGTC.

The rearrangement uses TRBV10-2 and TRBJ1-3, with no clear D. The V gene's germline CDR1 is WSHSY and CDR2 SAAADI. The CDR3 consists of 14 residues. V lost 6 bases to trimming and J lost 2 bases, with 11 bases between them. For the CDR3, the DNA is TGCGCCAGCAGGGAGGGCTCCCCTGGAAACACCATATATTTT. This encodes CASREGSPGNTIYF.

The V gene is TRBV27, the J gene TRBJ2-7; D might be TRBD1 (7 bases). V lost 3 bases to trimming and J lost 2 bases, with 14 bases between them. The CDR3 totals 15 residues. The germline V gene has CDR1 MNHEY and CDR2 SMNVEV (reference sequence). The CDR3 is CASSLARGETYEQYF. CDR3 bases: TGTGCCAGCAGTTTGGCCAGGGGGGAGACCTACGAGCAGTACTTC.

CDR3 DNA: TGCGCCAGCAGCCAAGAACTACCGGTCAGGGCCAATGAGCAGTTCTTC. Its protein is CASSQELPVRANEQFF. The chain combines TRBV4-1 with TRBJ2-1; TRBD1 might be the D (5 bases). CDR1 is MGHRA and CDR2 is YSYEKL in the germline V gene. Trimming took off 0 bases at V and 6 bases at J, with 15 bases between the two ends. This CDR3 spans 16 amino acids.

The chain links TRBV11-2 to TRBJ2-7, with D perhaps TRBD2 (5 bases). V was cut by 1 base and J by 6 bases, with 10 bases left in between. Germline CDR1 is SGHAT and CDR2 is FQNNGV. There are 13 residues in the CDR3. CDR3: CASSLGGLFEQYV. CDR3 DNA: TGTGCCAGCAGCTTAGGAGGACTGTTCGAGCAGTACGTC.